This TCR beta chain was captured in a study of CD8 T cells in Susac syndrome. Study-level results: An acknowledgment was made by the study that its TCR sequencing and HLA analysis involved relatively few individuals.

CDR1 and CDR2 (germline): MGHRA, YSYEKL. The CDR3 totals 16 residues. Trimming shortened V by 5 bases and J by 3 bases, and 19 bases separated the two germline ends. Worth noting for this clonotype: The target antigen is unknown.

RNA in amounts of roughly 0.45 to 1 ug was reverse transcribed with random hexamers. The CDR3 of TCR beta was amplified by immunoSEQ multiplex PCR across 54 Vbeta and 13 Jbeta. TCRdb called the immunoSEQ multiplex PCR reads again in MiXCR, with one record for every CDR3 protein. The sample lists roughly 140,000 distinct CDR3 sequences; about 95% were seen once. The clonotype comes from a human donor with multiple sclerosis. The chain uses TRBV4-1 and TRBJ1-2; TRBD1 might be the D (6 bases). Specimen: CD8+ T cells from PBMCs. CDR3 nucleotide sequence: TGCGCCAGCAGCAAATACGAGACAGGTCCCCACTATGGCTACACCTTC. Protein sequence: CASSKYETGPHYGYTF.